This is a list of T cell receptor beta chains from one sample in a study of T-cell memory formation after mild COVID-19. TCRdb re-analysed the 5' RACE reads in MiXCR, keeping a single row per CDR3 protein. Of around 530,000 distinct CDR3 sequences in the sample, roughly 22% were seen once. Sample: PBMCs or a T cell subset sorted from them (not recorded which). The receptor source for this set is an adult woman who had mild COVID-19 (a few samples of this study predate the infection). Cell type and time point are not known. The CDR3 runs from the conserved cysteine through the conserved F or W. Fields, in order: V gene, J gene, CDR3 protein.

v_gene: TRBV2
j_gene: TRBJ1-1
CDR3aa: CASSTPQGDWGTVNTEAFF

v_gene: TRBV14
j_gene: TRBJ2-7
CDR3aa: CASSQGGLYYEQYF

v_gene: TRBV5-4
j_gene: TRBJ1-5
CDR3aa: CASSSYQTGGGDQPQHF

v_gene: TRBV30
j_gene: TRBJ2-2
CDR3aa: CAWTKTGDTGELFF

v_gene: TRBV9
j_gene: TRBJ2-1
CDR3aa: CASSASGAYNEQFF

v_gene: TRBV11-2
j_gene: TRBJ2-2
CDR3aa: CASSLDDRGRAGELFF

v_gene: TRBV7-8
j_gene: TRBJ1-1
CDR3aa: CASSLTQGLEAFF

v_gene: TRBV9
j_gene: TRBJ2-3
CDR3aa: CASSPQTGGAFGTQYF

v_gene: TRBV4-3
j_gene: TRBJ2-7
CDR3aa: CASSQRTGDIYEQYF

v_gene: TRBV7-2
j_gene: TRBJ2-2
CDR3aa: CASSLMLAMNTGELFF

v_gene: TRBV20-1
j_gene: TRBJ1-4
CDR3aa: CSARTDRGLEKLFF

v_gene: TRBV12-3/TRBV12-4
j_gene: TRBJ2-3
CDR3aa: CASSPQASPTDTQYF

v_gene: TRBV18
j_gene: TRBJ1-5
CDR3aa: CASSPSPGNQPQHF

v_gene: TRBV7-9
j_gene: TRBJ2-2
CDR3aa: CASSLVGVNTGELFF

v_gene: TRBV7-8
j_gene: TRBJ1-1
CDR3aa: CASSLGYGNTEAFF

v_gene: TRBV7-8
j_gene: TRBJ1-4
CDR3aa: CASSLPQEGRGKLFF

v_gene: TRBV7-2
j_gene: TRBJ1-2
CDR3aa: CAIVRGPYGYTF

v_gene: TRBV20-1
j_gene: TRBJ1-3
CDR3aa: CSALGAPAGNTIYF

v_gene: TRBV28
j_gene: TRBJ2-7
CDR3aa: CASSHPLEGLLREQYF

v_gene: TRBV10-3
j_gene: TRBJ2-1
CDR3aa: CAISEAADYNEQFF

v_gene: TRBV7-9
j_gene: TRBJ1-5
CDR3aa: CASSLAMQPQHF

v_gene: TRBV20-1
j_gene: TRBJ2-5
CDR3aa: CRVDGWGLASPQETQYF

v_gene: TRBV7-9
j_gene: TRBJ2-3
CDR3aa: CASSFGSSEDTQYF

v_gene: TRBV24-1
j_gene: TRBJ1-2
CDR3aa: CATSGGPGYTF

v_gene: TRBV2
j_gene: TRBJ2-1
CDR3aa: CASSGSTTYNEQFF

v_gene: TRBV10-3
j_gene: TRBJ1-1
CDR3aa: CAISVRVGDTEAFF

v_gene: TRBV5-1
j_gene: TRBJ2-7
CDR3aa: CASSTASGSSYEQYF

v_gene: TRBV29-1
j_gene: TRBJ1-2
CDR3aa: CSVERGRGGYTF

v_gene: TRBV18
j_gene: TRBJ2-2
CDR3aa: CASSPAGTNTGELFF

v_gene: TRBV2
j_gene: TRBJ2-1
CDR3aa: CASKKRGVSYNEQFF

v_gene: TRBV12-3/TRBV12-4
j_gene: TRBJ2-5
CDR3aa: CASSLSGDGTQYF

v_gene: TRBV9
j_gene: TRBJ1-6
CDR3aa: CASSAEGRTGPNSPLHF

v_gene: TRBV24-1
j_gene: TRBJ2-1
CDR3aa: CATSDLEASGSNEQFF

v_gene: TRBV7-9
j_gene: TRBJ2-7
CDR3aa: CASRGGGSEQYF

v_gene: TRBV4-1
j_gene: TRBJ2-7
CDR3aa: CASSPAGTGFDEQYF